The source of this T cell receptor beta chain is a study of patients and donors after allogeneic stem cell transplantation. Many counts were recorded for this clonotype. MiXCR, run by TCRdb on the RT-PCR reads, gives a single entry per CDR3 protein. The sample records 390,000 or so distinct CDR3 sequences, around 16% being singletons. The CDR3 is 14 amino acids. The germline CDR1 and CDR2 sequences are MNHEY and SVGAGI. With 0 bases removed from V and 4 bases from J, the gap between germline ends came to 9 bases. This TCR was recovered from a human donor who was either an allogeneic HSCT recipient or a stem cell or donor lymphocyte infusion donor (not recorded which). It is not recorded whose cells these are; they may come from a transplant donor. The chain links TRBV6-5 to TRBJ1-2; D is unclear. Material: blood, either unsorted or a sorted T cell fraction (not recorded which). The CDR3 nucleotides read TGTGCCAGCAGTTACTCGCCCGGACCCTATGGCTACACCTTC. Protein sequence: CASSYSPGPYGYTF.